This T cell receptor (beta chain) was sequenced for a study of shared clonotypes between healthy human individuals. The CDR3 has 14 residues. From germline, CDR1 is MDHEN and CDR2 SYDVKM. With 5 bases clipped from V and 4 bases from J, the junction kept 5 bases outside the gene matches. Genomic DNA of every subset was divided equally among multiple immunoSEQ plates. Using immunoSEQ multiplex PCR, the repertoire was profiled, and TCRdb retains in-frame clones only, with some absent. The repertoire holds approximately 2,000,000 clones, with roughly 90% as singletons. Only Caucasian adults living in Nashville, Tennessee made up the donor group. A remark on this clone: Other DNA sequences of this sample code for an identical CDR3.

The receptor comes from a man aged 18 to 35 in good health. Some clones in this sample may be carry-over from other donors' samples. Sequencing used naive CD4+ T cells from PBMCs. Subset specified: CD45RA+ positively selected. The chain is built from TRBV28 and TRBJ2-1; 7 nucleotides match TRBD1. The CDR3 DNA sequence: TGTGCCAGCAGTCCTCCGGGACAGTACAATGAGCAGTTCTTC. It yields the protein CASSPPGQYNEQFF.